Below, 26 T cell receptor beta chains from the same sample are listed, as sequenced in a study. In TCRdb, the 5' RACE reads were re-called with MiXCR into one record per CDR3 protein. This sample has about 11,000 distinct CDR3 sequences, with roughly 15% found just once. The sorted Tregs were CD4+CD25+CD127-/low cells. What was sequenced was Tregs sorted from a lymph node. All receptors derive from a female donor with breast cancer.

Note on this clonotype: Possible read error: a much larger clone is one base away. The chain uses TRBV5-1 and TRBJ2-7, with D possibly being TRBD2 (7 bases). The CDR3 is 15 residues long. CDR1 is SGHRS and CDR2 is YFSETQ in the germline V gene. For the CDR3, the DNA is TGCGCCAGCAGCCATACTACGGGAGGAAACAGGGAGCATTACTTC. This translates into CASSHTTGGNREHYF.

This clonotype was seen ten or more times. The chain combines TRBV19 with TRBJ1-4; no firm D call. The germline V and J ends were trimmed by 6 bases and 11 bases, with 10 bases remaining between them. The CDR3 spans 11 residues. The germline V gene encodes CDR1 LNHDA and CDR2 SQIVND (reference sequence). CDR3 bases: TGTGCCAGTAGGGATGAGCGGAAACTGTTTTTT. Translating it yields CASRDERKLFF.

By sample share, this clonotype is medium-sized. This rearrangement joins TRBV24-1 to TRBJ2-3; maybe TRBD1 (6 bases). The CDR3 extends over 15 amino acids. Trimming took off 6 bases at V and 2 bases at J, with 14 bases between the two ends. Germline V gene lookup returns CDR1 KGHDR and CDR2 SFDVKD. The chain's CDR3 is CATSTTGSFTDTQYF. CDR3 nucleotides: TGTGCCACCAGTACAACAGGGTCGTTCACAGATACGCAGTATTTT.

This clonotype was recorded a few times. The chain is built from TRBV6-2 or TRBV6-3 and TRBJ2-3, with 7 bases that match TRBD1. This CDR3 contains 16 residues. Germline V CDR1 and CDR2: MNHEY, SVGEGT. V shed 5 bases and J 4 bases; nucleotides not matched to a gene: 12. The CDR3: CASSGDRAPHADTQYF. As DNA, the CDR3 is TGTGCCAGCAGTGGTGACAGGGCCCCCCACGCAGATACGCAGTATTTT.

In the case of this clonotype: This may come from a read error, since a much larger clone is one base off. This rearrangement joins TRBV5-1 to TRBJ2-3; no definite D call. With 3 bases removed from V and 2 bases from J, the gap between germline ends came to 7 bases. The CDR3 runs to 13 residues. The germline CDR1 and CDR2 sequences are SGHRS and YFSETQ. Here the CDR3 reads CASSSHPTDTQYF. CDR3 in DNA: TGCGCCAGCAGCTCGCACCCCACAGATACGCAGTATTTT.

Remarks on this clonotype: The junction shows a germline mismatch at one end, possibly a read error. The V call is TRBV27, the J call TRBJ2-1; the match to TRBD2 covers 7 bases. The germline V gene has CDR1 MNHEY and CDR2 SMNVEV (reference sequence). The CDR3 covers 16 residues. The CDR3 protein is CAGRQRETSSYNEQFF. CDR3 DNA sequence: TGTGCCGGCAGACAGCGGGAAACTAGCTCCTACAATGAGCAGTTCTTC.

On this clonotype: This may come from a read error, since a much larger clone is one base off. The chain recombines TRBV5-1 with TRBJ2-7; 7 bases are a match to TRBD2. Germline values: CDR1 SGHRS, CDR2 YFSETQ. V lost 0 bases and J lost 6; bases outside the gene matches: 9. The CDR3 extends over 15 amino acids. The DNA of the CDR3 is TGCGCCAGCAGCTTGGCGGCGGGACTATACTGCGAGCAGTACTTC. This gives the protein CASSLAAGLYCEQYF.

By share, this clonotype ranks as medium-sized. The chain uses TRBV7-8 and TRBJ2-5; D gene unclear. The V end lost 1 base, the J end lost 5 bases, and 11 bases lay between the germline ends. The CDR3 length is 14 residues. Germline V gene data show CDR1 as SGHVS and CDR2 as FQNEAQ. CDR3 protein: CASSLGVVRETQYF. CDR3 DNA: TGTGCCAGCAGCTTAGGTGTGGTCCGGGAGACCCAGTACTTC.

This clonotype was counted many times. This chain joins TRBV7-2 and TRBJ2-2; 7 nucleotides agree with TRBD2. The CDR3 has 13 residues. After removal of 5 bases from V and 4 bases from J, the junction contained 1 base not matched to a gene. Germline V gene sequence: CDR1 SGHTA, CDR2 FQGNSA. The CDR3 DNA sequence: TGTGCCAGCAGCCGGGAGGTCACCGGGGAGCTGTTTTTT. It encodes CASSREVTGELFF. The variable domain in full, with the rest retrieved from reference TRBV7-2 and TRBJ2-2, is GAGVSQSPSNKVTEKGKDVELRCDPISGHTALYWYRQSLGQGLEFLIYFQGNSAPDKSGLPSDRFSAERTGGSVSTLTIQRTQQEDSAVYLCASSREVTGELFFGEGSRLTVL.

About this clonotype itself: This may arise from a read error, as a much more abundant clone is one base away. The conserved closing phenylalanine or tryptophan is absent in this CDR3, likely reflecting a read error. The V and J genes are TRBV29-1 and TRBJ2-3; a possible D gene is TRBD2 (5 bases). From germline, CDR1 is SQVTM and CDR2 ANQGSEA. The CDR3 is 12 amino acids. Trimming pared 6 bases from V and 4 bases from J, leaving 11 bases between. CDR3 in DNA: TGCAGCGTACAGATCGGGGCAGATACGCAGTATTCT. It translates to CSVQIGADTQYS.

This clonotype was recorded only once. A much larger clone lies one base from this, so it may be a read error. The chain recombines TRBV29-1 with TRBJ2-1; 11 bases map to TRBD1. This CDR3 is built from 13 residues. With 8 bases clipped from V and 6 bases from J, the junction kept 6 bases outside the gene matches. Germline lookup yields CDR1 SQVTM and CDR2 ANQGSEA. CDR3 sequence: CSTPGTGGNEQFF. The DNA for the CDR3 is TGCAGCACTCCTGGGACAGGGGGCAATGAGCAGTTCTTC.

This clonotype has ten or more counts. The chain joins TRBV11-2 to TRBJ2-7, with 8 bases fitting TRBD1. The junction had 6 bases not matched to a gene; V was cut back by 5 bases and J by 9 bases. The CDR3 contains 12 residues. CDR1 is SGHAT and CDR2 is FQNNGV in the germline V gene. This CDR3 reads CASSLQGAAQYF. DNA of the CDR3: TGTGCCAGCAGCCTGCAGGGGGCCGCGCAGTACTTC.

Relative to its sample, this clonotype is medium-sized. The genes are TRBV5-1 and TRBJ2-1; D might be TRBD2 (6 bases). V shed 3 bases and J shed 5 bases, with 15 bases lying between them. The CDR3 contains 15 residues. CDR1 and CDR2 from the germline V gene are SGHRS and YFSETQ. CDR3 bases: TGCGCCAGCAGCTCGGGGGTAGCGGAGAACAATGAGCAGTTCTTC. It specifies CASSSGVAENNEQFF.

This clonotype counts as medium-sized. The rearrangement joins TRBV28 to TRBJ1-5, with 7 bases fitting TRBD1. Germline CDR1 reads MDHEN; CDR2 reads SYDVKM. J gave up 5 bases and V 5 bases, and 9 bases lay outside the gene matches. The CDR3 consists of 15 residues. CDR3 in amino acids: CASSPNRGDDQPQHF. As DNA, the CDR3 is TGTGCCAGCAGTCCTAACAGGGGTGACGATCAGCCCCAGCATTTT.

This clonotype is judged medium-sized. The genes are TRBV28 and TRBJ2-4; the D gene is possibly TRBD2 (6 bases). This CDR3 has 14 residues. The V end was cut by 6 bases, the J end by 4 bases, with 13 bases between. Germline CDR1 is MDHEN and CDR2 is SYDVKM. The CDR3 DNA reads as TGTGCCAGCAGCCACCTGGGGGGTAAAAACATTCAGTACTTC. It encodes CASSHLGGKNIQYF.

A remark on this clonotype: It may be a read error: a sequence one base away is much more abundant. The rearrangement joins TRBV29-1 to TRBJ2-2; no clear D. CDR1 is SQVTM and CDR2 is ANQGSEA in the germline V gene. CDR3 length: 14 residues. The CDR3 here is CSVRALANAGELFF. For the CDR3, the DNA is TGCAGCGTCCGGGCCCTCGCGAACGCCGGGGAGCTGTTTTTT.

This clonotype was picked up many times. The CDR3 DNA is TGCGCCAGCAGCCTGAATCACGGTCCGGCCGGGGAGCTGTTTTTT. As protein: CASSLNHGPAGELFF. This chain joins TRBV5-1 and TRBJ2-2; D gene unclear. Germline V gene data show CDR1 as SGHRS and CDR2 as YFSETQ. The V end was cut by 4 bases, the J end by 6 bases, with 16 bases between. There are 15 residues in the CDR3.

This clonotype is categorized as medium-sized (0.01 to 0.1%). V and J are TRBV6-5 and TRBJ2-3; possibly TRBD2 for D (6 bases). This CDR3 has 15 residues. CDR1 is MNHEY, CDR2 SVGAGI, per germline. Trimming removed 2 bases from V and 4 bases from J, with 13 bases in between. The CDR3 sequence: CASSYAGTSPDTQYF. The CDR3 DNA sequence: TGTGCCAGCAGTTACGCGGGAACTAGTCCAGATACGCAGTATTTT.

This clonotype was seen repeatedly, ten times or more. This rearrangement joins TRBV14 to TRBJ2-5; D is uncertain. Trimming removed 0 bases from V and 7 bases from J, with 3 bases in between. The CDR3 runs to 11 residues. The germline gives CDR1 SGHDN, CDR2 FVKESK. CDR3 nucleotides: TGTGCCAGCAGCCAAGACATGACCCAGTACTTC. Amino acid sequence: CASSQDMTQYF.

This clonotype qualifies as medium-sized. This chain joins TRBV28 and TRBJ1-6; a weak D match, TRBD1 (5 bases). From germline, CDR1 is MDHEN and CDR2 SYDVKM. Trimming removed 2 bases at V and 7 bases at J, with 12 bases between. This CDR3 comprises 15 residues. This CDR3 reads CASSLPRGQNSPLHF. The CDR3 DNA is TGTGCCAGCAGTTTACCTAGGGGTCAGAATTCACCCCTCCACTTT.

About this clonotype: Since no conserved phenylalanine or tryptophan closes the CDR3, a read error is the likely cause. The chain joins TRBV5-1 to TRBJ1-1; D is unresolved. CDR3 length equals 14 residues. Germline loops: CDR1 SGHRS, CDR2 YFSETQ. Trimming removed 3 bases at V and 1 base at J, with 10 bases between. CDR3 sequence (DNA): TGCGCCAGCAGCTCAACCCAGCAGAACACTGAAGCTTTCCTT. Translation: CASSSTQQNTEAFL.

Sample share makes this clonotype medium-sized. The chain recombines TRBV7-2 with TRBJ2-1; 7 nucleotides line up with TRBD2. Trimming took 5 bases from V and 10 from J; bases not matched to a gene: 14. CDR1 SGHTA and CDR2 FQGNSA come from the germline V gene. This CDR3 region has 15 residues. Here the CDR3 DNA reads TGTGCCAGCAGCCAAAGCGGGATCAGCGCCCAAGAGCAGTTCTTC. Amino acid sequence: CASSQSGISAQEQFF.

The rearrangement uses TRBV28 and TRBJ2-7; unclear D gene. V gave up 4 bases and J gave up 2 bases, with 24 bases separating them. The CDR3 runs to 18 residues. Germline V gives CDR1 MDHEN, CDR2 SYDVKM. The CDR3 nucleotides read TGTGCCAGCAGTTCTCACTTGTGGGCGGCGGTGGATACCTACGAGCAGTACTTC. This translates into CASSSHLWAAVDTYEQYF.

This clonotype rates as medium-sized. This chain uses TRBV6-5 with TRBJ2-7, with TRBD1 identical over 7 bases. Germline-derived CDR1 and CDR2 are MNHEY and SVGAGI. V lost 8 bases to trimming and J lost 3 bases; unmatched junction nucleotides: 7. The CDR3 runs to 13 residues. CDR3 in amino acids: CASGSGGNYEQYF. Here the CDR3 DNA reads TGTGCCAGCGGATCAGGGGGAAACTACGAGCAGTACTTC.

The CDR3 loop is CASSVSLISYNEQFF. For the CDR3, the DNA is TGTGCCAGCAGCGTATCCCTTATCTCCTACAATGAGCAGTTCTTC. The V gene is TRBV9, the J gene TRBJ2-1, with D unresolved. This CDR3 is built from 15 residues. The V gene lost 1 base and the J gene lost 0 bases, with 8 bases spanning the gap. CDR1 is SGDLS and CDR2 is YYNGEE in the germline V gene.

This clonotype was observed at least ten times. A much larger clone lies a single base off, so this may be a read error. This chain connects TRBV6-6 to TRBJ1-2; D is undetermined. CDR3 length: 15 residues. The germline CDR1 and CDR2 sequences are MNHNY and SVGAGI (reference sequence). V lost 6 bases to trimming and J lost 1 base, with 15 bases between them. The CDR3 sequence: CASRYGSANNYGYTF. DNA of the CDR3: TGTGCCAGCAGATATGGATCAGCGAATAACTATGGCTACACCTTC.